This TCR beta chain was found in a study of type 1 regulatory T cells. General study results and limits: Compared with non-Tr1 cells, Tr1 cells showed a narrower TCR repertoire.

Via MiXCR, TCRdb re-called the reads, giving one row per CDR3 protein. Counted here are approximately 77,000 distinct CDR3 sequences, 20% occurring once; the ten biggest clones make up more than 6.5%. Many counts were recorded for this clonotype. Antigen: not known. This clonotype originated in a human donor in good health. The sample taken for sequencing was cultured type 1 regulatory T (Tr1) cells, either the whole culture or a sorted fraction (not recorded which).

CDR3 sequence: CAIGLGYGYTF. In DNA, the CDR3 is TGTGCCATCGGTCTCGGCTATGGCTACACCTTC. This chain uses TRBV10-3 with TRBJ1-2; D not resolved. This CDR3 comprises 11 residues. Germline CDR1 and CDR2: ENHRY and SYGVKD. Trimming stripped 8 bases from V and 4 bases from J, with 8 bases between.